This TCR beta chain comes out of a study of Ad26.COV2.S vaccination and SARS-CoV-2 variants. Study as a whole: The authors gave Ad26.COV2.S intramuscularly, either once or twice 56 days apart.

CDR1 is SGHRS and CDR2 is YFSETQ in the germline V gene. The CDR3 extends over 16 amino acids. V lost 0 bases and J 0 bases, leaving 12 bases between the germline ends. The assay was immunoSEQ multiplex PCR, and TCRdb's table has in-frame clones only and misses some. Of some 350,000 clones listed, 75% to 90% were seen once; the top ten hold approximately 5%. Described treatment: over 15 received Ad26.COV2.S at low or high dose, single or two shots; five or six received placebo; per-sample allocation not given. Following the first vaccine or placebo injection, samples were taken on day 63. Here the sequenced sample was peripheral blood, taken in a trial of Ad26.COV2.S vaccine versus placebo. The origin of this receptor is a person between 18 and 65 years old who received the Ad26.COV2.S COVID-19 vaccine or a placebo. The V call is TRBV5-1, the J call TRBJ1-1; D gene unclear. As DNA, the CDR3 is TGCGCCAGCAGCTTGGGGAGCGGTTTCATGAACACTGAAGCTTTCTTT. Protein: CASSLGSGFMNTEAFF.